Included here is one T cell receptor (beta chain) sequence, with context. CDR3 length equals 14 residues. V lost 2 bases and J 4 bases, leaving 11 bases between the germline ends. Germline CDR1 MDHEN, CDR2 SYDVKM. The data derive from a study of blood T cell repertoires in COVID-19. Repertoires were generated with immunoSEQ multiplex PCR, while TCRdb's copy carries only in-frame clones and drops some. The sample records approximately 220,000 clones, 88% being singletons. The rearrangement joins TRBV28 to TRBJ1-2; D call uncertain. This receptor was identified in a woman in her thirties who had recovered from COVID-19. The sequenced sample was PBMCs or T cells enriched from blood (not recorded which). The CDR3 sequence: CASSLLGRSYGYTF. The DNA for the CDR3 is TGTGCCAGCAGTTTACTTGGGCGTAGCTATGGCTACACCTTC.